These 21 T cell receptor beta chains share one sample of origin, sequenced in a study of graft-versus-host responses after intestinal transplantation. The repertoire was sequenced with immunoSEQ multiplex PCR; TCRdb's copy has only in-frame clones and lacks some. The sample has about 48,000 clones, roughly 91% seen once; the top ten hold approximately 2.7%. Antigens of these TCRs are unknown. This sample comprised unstimulated CD4+ T cells sorted from spleen or lymph node cells, obtained before transplant. The receptor set was obtained from a human donor who was the organ donor for an intestinal transplant.

This chain uses TRBV5-1 with TRBJ2-1; D remains ambiguous. Per the germline V gene, CDR1 is SGHRS and CDR2 is YFSETQ. V was trimmed by 2 bases and J by 4 bases, leaving 16 bases between them. CDR3 size: 16 residues. The DNA of the CDR3 is TGCGCCAGCAGCTTTAAGGGTGGCGGCATATACAATGAGCAGTTCTTC. Translation: CASSFKGGGIYNEQFF.

The rearrangement links TRBV29-1 to TRBJ2-1; the match to TRBD2 covers 7 bases. This CDR3 has 15 residues. Trimming removed 7 bases from V and 5 bases from J; junction bases left unmatched: 14. Germline-derived CDR1 and CDR2 are SQVTM and ANQGSEA. CDR3 protein: CSANLVAGDHNEQFF. The CDR3, as DNA: TGCAGCGCCAATCTTGTGGCGGGGGATCACAATGAGCAGTTCTTC.

This chain connects TRBV4-2 to TRBJ2-7; no clear D. CDR1 is LGHNA, CDR2 YNFKEQ, per germline. The CDR3 is 13 amino acids. Trimming left V 0 bases short and J 2 bases short, with 5 bases between. Written as DNA, the CDR3 is TGTGCCAGCAGCCAAGAAGGGACCTACGAGCAGTACTTC. This codes for CASSQEGTYEQYF.

This sequence joins TRBV5-1 and TRBJ2-1; possibly TRBD2 for D (6 bases). The length of the CDR3 is 13 residues. V shed 8 bases and J shed 5 bases, with 14 bases lying between them. CDR1 SGHRS and CDR2 YFSETQ come from the germline V gene. The CDR3 loop reads CASSGGANNEQFF. The CDR3 DNA reads as TGCGCCAGTTCCGGAGGGGCAAACAATGAGCAGTTCTTC.

The J gene is TRBJ2-1, the V gene TRBV6-5; no firm D call. The length of the CDR3 is 13 residues. With 6 bases removed from V and 6 bases from J, the gap between germline ends came to 12 bases. The germline V gene has CDR1 MNHEY and CDR2 SVGAGI. The CDR3 protein is CASSRVGINEQFF. The CDR3 DNA reads TGTGCCAGCAGCCGTGTTGGGATCAATGAGCAGTTCTTC.

The chain uses TRBV7-2 and TRBJ2-3; D may be TRBD1 (5 bases). CDR1 is SGHTA, CDR2 FQGNSA, per germline. This CDR3 comprises 15 residues. Trimming left V 0 bases short and J 2 bases short, with 9 bases between. The CDR3 DNA reads TGTGCCAGCAGCTTAGCGCTGGGGCTCACAGATACGCAGTATTTT. Translating it yields CASSLALGLTDTQYF.

The chain carries TRBV6-1 and TRBJ1-3, with D uncertain. CDR3 size: 16 residues. The germline gives CDR1 MNHNS, CDR2 SASEGT. With 2 bases removed from V and 0 bases from J, the gap between germline ends came to 11 bases. CDR3 DNA sequence: TGTGCCAGCAGTGAATCTTATGGGTTCTCTGGAAACACCATATATTTT. It specifies CASSESYGFSGNTIYF.

V usage is TRBV14 and J usage is TRBJ1-5, with a tentative D call TRBD1 (5 bases). The ends were cut back, 1 base at V and 2 bases at J, with 9 bases in the middle. Germline CDR1 reads SGHDN; CDR2 reads FVKESK. The CDR3 has 15 residues. The CDR3 nucleotides read TGTGCCAGCAGCCAAGCCGGGGCTGGCAATCAGCCCCAGCATTTT. The encoded protein is CASSQAGAGNQPQHF. The complete variable domain, with remaining parts taken from reference TRBV14 and TRBJ1-5, reads EAGVTQFPSHSVIEKGQTVTLRCDPISGHDNLYWYRRVMGKEIKFLLHFVKESKQDESGMPNNRFLAERTGGTYSTLKVQPAELEDSGVYFCASSQAGAGNQPQHFGDGTRLSIL.

J is TRBJ1-1 and V is TRBV28; D possibly corresponds to TRBD1 (6 bases). Trimming cost V 7 bases and J 4 bases, with 13 bases left between them. This CDR3 contains 13 residues. Germline values: CDR1 MDHEN, CDR2 SYDVKM. CDR3 nucleotide sequence: TGTGCCAGCAAGACCAGGGGAGTCACTGAAGCTTTCTTT. The encoded protein is CASKTRGVTEAFF.

The chain recombines TRBV6-5 with TRBJ1-2, with D possibly TRBD1 on 6 matching bases. Trimming stripped 5 bases from V and 1 base from J, with 8 bases between. Germline CDR1 is MNHEY and CDR2 is SVGAGI. This CDR3 comprises 13 residues. The CDR3 reads CASSDRNNYGYTF. The CDR3, as DNA: TGTGCCAGCAGTGACAGGAATAACTATGGCTACACCTTC.

The chain joins TRBV9 to TRBJ2-7, with 9 bases identical to TRBD1. CDR3 length equals 15 residues. Germline V lookup: CDR1 SGDLS, CDR2 YYNGEE. J lost 3 bases, V lost 0 bases, and 4 bases had no gene match. This CDR3 is CASSVAGTGFYEQYF. The CDR3 DNA reads as TGTGCCAGCAGCGTAGCCGGGACAGGGTTCTACGAGCAGTACTTC.

This clone appeared a single time. This rearrangement joins TRBV7-8 to TRBJ2-7; tentatively, D is TRBD1 (6 bases). This CDR3 has 14 residues. V shed 4 bases and J shed 4 bases, with 14 bases lying between them. Looked up from germline, CDR1 is SGHVS and CDR2 is FQNEAQ. The CDR3 region has the DNA TGTGCCAGCAGCTCGTCAGGGGTGTTATACGAGCAGTACTTC. It specifies CASSSSGVLYEQYF.

V gene TRBV7-9 combines with J gene TRBJ1-2, with D unresolved. V lost 5 bases to trimming and J lost 8 bases, with 9 bases between them. There are 11 residues in the CDR3. The V gene's germline CDR1 is SEHNR and CDR2 FQNEAQ (reference sequence). DNA for the CDR3: TGTGCCAGCAGCGACAAAGACGGCTACACCTTC. Protein sequence: CASSDKDGYTF.

This sequence joins TRBV4-3 and TRBJ2-7; tentative D call: TRBD2 (6 bases). Germline lookup yields CDR1 LGHNA and CDR2 YSLEER. CDR3 size: 13 residues. The V gene lost 3 bases and the J gene lost 0 bases, with 6 bases spanning the gap. CDR3: CASSQDYSYEQYF. The DNA for the CDR3 is TGCGCCAGCAGCCAGGACTACTCCTACGAGCAGTACTTC.

The CDR3, as DNA: TGTGCCAGCAGACCCCGGCCGGGGGGCTACGAGCAGTACTTC. Encoded protein: CASRPRPGGYEQYF. The chain has TRBV11-2 and TRBJ2-7; TRBD2 aligns across 7 bases. The CDR3 spans 14 residues. Germline CDR1 reads SGHAT; CDR2 reads FQNNGV. Trimming at V came to 6 bases and at J to 3 bases, leaving 8 bases not matched to a gene.

V gene TRBV10-3 combines with J gene TRBJ1-2; TRBD1 agrees at 11 bases. Germline CDR1 ENHRY, CDR2 SYGVKD. J lost 4 bases, V lost 4 bases, and 2 bases had no gene match. This CDR3 is built from 14 residues. CDR3 amino acids: CAISGTGGAYGYTF. The CDR3 region has the DNA TGTGCCATCAGTGGGACAGGGGGCGCCTATGGCTACACCTTC.

V usage is TRBV11-3 and J usage is TRBJ2-7; no clear D. V was clipped by 1 base and J by 4 bases, with 5 bases between them. The V gene's germline CDR1 is SGHNT and CDR2 YENEEA. The CDR3 has 12 residues. The CDR3 loop is CASSLAGYEQYF. DNA for the CDR3: TGTGCCAGCAGCTTAGCCGGTTACGAGCAGTACTTC.

J is TRBJ2-6 and V is TRBV19; the D gene could be TRBD1 or TRBD2 (7 bases each). There are 15 residues in the CDR3. The germline V gene has CDR1 LNHDA and CDR2 SQIVND (reference sequence). Between the trimmed V and J ends, which lost 11 bases and 1 base, there was a span of 15 bases. In nucleotides, the CDR3 is TGTGCCCAGGGGGGGGTCCCTTCTGGGGCCAACGTCCTGACTTTC. Translation gives CAQGGVPSGANVLTF.

The chain has TRBV7-2 and TRBJ2-1, with 11 bases identical to TRBD2. CDR1 and CDR2 from the germline V gene are SGHTA and FQGNSA. V was clipped by 4 bases and J by 10 bases; unmatched bases: 9. This CDR3 region has 15 residues. CDR3 sequence reads: CASSSLAGVFWEQFF. CDR3 DNA: TGTGCCAGCAGCTCACTAGCGGGAGTGTTTTGGGAGCAGTTCTTC.

The rearrangement joins TRBV7-2 to TRBJ2-1; 7 bases map to TRBD1. The CDR3 runs 17 residues. CDR1 and CDR2 (germline): SGHTA, FQGNSA. Trimming cost V 3 bases and J 0 bases; bases outside gene matches: 8. The CDR3 sequence: CTSSFPRTGPSYNEQFF. In nucleotides, the CDR3 is TGTACCAGCAGCTTCCCGCGGACAGGACCCTCCTACAATGAGCAGTTCTTC.

V gene TRBV7-2 combines with J gene TRBJ1-1, with TRBD1 identical over 11 bases. With V trimmed by 1 base and J by 4 bases, 5 bases remained unmatched. Looked up from germline, CDR1 is SGHTA and CDR2 is FQGNSA. The CDR3 length is 16 residues. The CDR3 nucleotides read TGTGCCAGCAGCTTAGTGGGGACAGGGGGACCCACTGAAGCTTTCTTT. It is translated as CASSLVGTGGPTEAFF.